Below, one T cell receptor beta chain is given with its context. The antigen is undetermined. Through a sample-barcoded 5' primer and a J-beta primer mix, a second PCR was run for about 6 to 11 cycles. Every single cDNA molecule received a tag from a template-switch adaptor with 12 random nucleotides. One entry per CDR3 protein, called by TCRdb with MiXCR from the 5' RACE reads. The sample includes more than 1,400,000 distinct CDR3 sequences, approximately 42% of them seen just once. This sample is part of a study of blood T cells in healthy people across ages. The study, taken as a whole, reports: The lack of PBMC sorting stopped any conclusive naive versus antigen-experienced comparison.

This CDR3 is built from 13 residues. Trimming removed 3 bases at V and 4 bases at J, with 10 bases between. Germline V gene data show CDR1 as SGHRS and CDR2 as YFSETQ. Specimen: blood. The chain carries TRBV5-1 and TRBJ2-5, with no clear D. This TCR came from a young woman in good health. The CDR3 DNA reads TGCGCCAGCAGCTCGAGCTCGGGAGAGACCCAGTACTTC. Protein product: CASSSSSGETQYF.